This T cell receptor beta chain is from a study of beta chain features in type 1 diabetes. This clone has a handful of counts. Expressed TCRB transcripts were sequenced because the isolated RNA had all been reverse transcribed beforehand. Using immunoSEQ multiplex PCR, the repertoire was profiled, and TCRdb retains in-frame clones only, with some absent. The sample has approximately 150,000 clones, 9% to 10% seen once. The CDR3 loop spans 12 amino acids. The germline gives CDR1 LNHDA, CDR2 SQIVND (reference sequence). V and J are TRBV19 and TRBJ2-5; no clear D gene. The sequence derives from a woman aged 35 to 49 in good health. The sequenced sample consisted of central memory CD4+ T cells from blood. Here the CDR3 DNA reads TGTGCTGCAGCTAGTTTGGGAGAGACCCAGTACTTC. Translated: CAAASLGETQYF.